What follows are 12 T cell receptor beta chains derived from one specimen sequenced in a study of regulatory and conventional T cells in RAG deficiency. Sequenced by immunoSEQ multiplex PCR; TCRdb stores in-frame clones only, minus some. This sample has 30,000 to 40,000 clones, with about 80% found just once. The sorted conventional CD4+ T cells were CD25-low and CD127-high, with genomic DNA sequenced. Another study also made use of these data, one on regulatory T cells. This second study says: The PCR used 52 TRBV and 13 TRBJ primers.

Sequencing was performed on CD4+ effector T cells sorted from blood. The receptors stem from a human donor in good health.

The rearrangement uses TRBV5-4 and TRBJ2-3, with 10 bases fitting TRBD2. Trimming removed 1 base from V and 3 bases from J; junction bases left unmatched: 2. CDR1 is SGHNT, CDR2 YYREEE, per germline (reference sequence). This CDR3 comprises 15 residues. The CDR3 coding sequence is TGTGCCAGCAGCTTGACTAGCGGGGATACAGATACGCAGTATTTT. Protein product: CASSLTSGDTDTQYF.

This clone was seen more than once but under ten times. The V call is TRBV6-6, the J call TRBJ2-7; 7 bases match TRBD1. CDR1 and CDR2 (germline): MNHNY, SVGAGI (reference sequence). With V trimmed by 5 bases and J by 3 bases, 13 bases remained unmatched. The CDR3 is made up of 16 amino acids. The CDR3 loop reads CASSPYRDDRVYEQYF. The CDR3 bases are TGTGCCAGCAGTCCATACCGAGATGACAGGGTCTACGAGCAGTACTTC.

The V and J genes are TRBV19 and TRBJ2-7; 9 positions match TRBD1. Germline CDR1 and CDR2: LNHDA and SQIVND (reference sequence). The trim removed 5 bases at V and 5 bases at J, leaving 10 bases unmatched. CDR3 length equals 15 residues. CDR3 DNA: TGTGCCAGTAGTGTCCGGGGACAGGGAGCCGACGAGCAGTACTTC. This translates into CASSVRGQGADEQYF.

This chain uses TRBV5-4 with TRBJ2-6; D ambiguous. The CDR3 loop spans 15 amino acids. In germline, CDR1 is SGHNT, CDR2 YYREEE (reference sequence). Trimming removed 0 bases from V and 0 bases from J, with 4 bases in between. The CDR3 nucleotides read TGTGCCAGCAGCTTGGCTGGCTCTGGGGCCAACGTCCTGACTTTC. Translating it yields CASSLAGSGANVLTF.

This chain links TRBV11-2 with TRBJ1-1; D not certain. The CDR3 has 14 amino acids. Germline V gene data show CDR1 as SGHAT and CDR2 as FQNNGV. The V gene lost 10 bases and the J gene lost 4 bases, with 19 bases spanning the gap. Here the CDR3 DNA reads TGTGCCACTACATTTACCGTAGGGCCCACTGAAGCTTTCTTT. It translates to CATTFTVGPTEAFF. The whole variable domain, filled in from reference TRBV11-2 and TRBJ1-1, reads EAGVAQSPRYKIIEKRQSVAFWCNPISGHATLYWYQQILGQGPKLLIQFQNNGVVDDSQLPKDRFSAERLKGVDSTLKIQPAKLEDSAVYLCATTFTVGPTEAFFGQGTRLTVV.

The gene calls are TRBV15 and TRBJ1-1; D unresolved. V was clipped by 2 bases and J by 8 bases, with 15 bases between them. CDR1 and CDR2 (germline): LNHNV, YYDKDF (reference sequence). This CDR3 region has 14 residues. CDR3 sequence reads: CATSRYGPLTEAFF. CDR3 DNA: TGTGCCACCAGCAGATACGGTCCCCTCACCGAAGCTTTCTTT.

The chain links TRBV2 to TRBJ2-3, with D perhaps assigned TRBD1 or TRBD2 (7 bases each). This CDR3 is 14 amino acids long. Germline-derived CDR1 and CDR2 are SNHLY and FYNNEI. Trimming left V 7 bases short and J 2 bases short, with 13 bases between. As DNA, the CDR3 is TGTGCCAGCAAGCGGGACAGCCCCACAGATACGCAGTATTTT. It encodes CASKRDSPTDTQYF.

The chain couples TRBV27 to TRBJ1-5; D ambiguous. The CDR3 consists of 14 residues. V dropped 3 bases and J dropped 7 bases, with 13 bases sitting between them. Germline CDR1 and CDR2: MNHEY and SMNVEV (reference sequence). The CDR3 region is CASSLLGVEQPQHF. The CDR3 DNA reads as TGTGCCAGCAGTTTGTTAGGAGTGGAACAGCCCCAGCATTTT.

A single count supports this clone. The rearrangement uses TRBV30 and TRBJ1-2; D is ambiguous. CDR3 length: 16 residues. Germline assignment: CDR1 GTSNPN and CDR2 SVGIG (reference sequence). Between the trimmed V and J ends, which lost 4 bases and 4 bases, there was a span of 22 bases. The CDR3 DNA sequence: TGTGCCTGGATATTTGCCACGGATCCTGTCGCCTATGGCTACACCTTC. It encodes CAWIFATDPVAYGYTF.

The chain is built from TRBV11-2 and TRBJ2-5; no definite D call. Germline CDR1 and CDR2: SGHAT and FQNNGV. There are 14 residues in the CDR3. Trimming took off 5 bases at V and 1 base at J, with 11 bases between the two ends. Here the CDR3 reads CASSPDGFQETQYF. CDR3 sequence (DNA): TGTGCCAGCAGCCCAGACGGTTTCCAAGAGACCCAGTACTTC.

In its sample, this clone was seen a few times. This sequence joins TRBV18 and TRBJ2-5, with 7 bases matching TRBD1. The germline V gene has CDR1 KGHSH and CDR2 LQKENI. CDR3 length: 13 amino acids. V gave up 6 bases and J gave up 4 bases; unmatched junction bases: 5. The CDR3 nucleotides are TGTGCCAGCTCGCCCGGACAGGCAGAGACCCAGTACTTC. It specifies CASSPGQAETQYF.

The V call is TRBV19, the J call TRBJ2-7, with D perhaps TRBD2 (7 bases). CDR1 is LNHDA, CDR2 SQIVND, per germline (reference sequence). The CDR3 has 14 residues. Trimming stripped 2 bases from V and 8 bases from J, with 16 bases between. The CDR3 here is CASSISGGASQQYF. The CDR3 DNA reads TGTGCCAGTAGTATATCGGGGGGCGCTTCGCAGCAGTACTTC.